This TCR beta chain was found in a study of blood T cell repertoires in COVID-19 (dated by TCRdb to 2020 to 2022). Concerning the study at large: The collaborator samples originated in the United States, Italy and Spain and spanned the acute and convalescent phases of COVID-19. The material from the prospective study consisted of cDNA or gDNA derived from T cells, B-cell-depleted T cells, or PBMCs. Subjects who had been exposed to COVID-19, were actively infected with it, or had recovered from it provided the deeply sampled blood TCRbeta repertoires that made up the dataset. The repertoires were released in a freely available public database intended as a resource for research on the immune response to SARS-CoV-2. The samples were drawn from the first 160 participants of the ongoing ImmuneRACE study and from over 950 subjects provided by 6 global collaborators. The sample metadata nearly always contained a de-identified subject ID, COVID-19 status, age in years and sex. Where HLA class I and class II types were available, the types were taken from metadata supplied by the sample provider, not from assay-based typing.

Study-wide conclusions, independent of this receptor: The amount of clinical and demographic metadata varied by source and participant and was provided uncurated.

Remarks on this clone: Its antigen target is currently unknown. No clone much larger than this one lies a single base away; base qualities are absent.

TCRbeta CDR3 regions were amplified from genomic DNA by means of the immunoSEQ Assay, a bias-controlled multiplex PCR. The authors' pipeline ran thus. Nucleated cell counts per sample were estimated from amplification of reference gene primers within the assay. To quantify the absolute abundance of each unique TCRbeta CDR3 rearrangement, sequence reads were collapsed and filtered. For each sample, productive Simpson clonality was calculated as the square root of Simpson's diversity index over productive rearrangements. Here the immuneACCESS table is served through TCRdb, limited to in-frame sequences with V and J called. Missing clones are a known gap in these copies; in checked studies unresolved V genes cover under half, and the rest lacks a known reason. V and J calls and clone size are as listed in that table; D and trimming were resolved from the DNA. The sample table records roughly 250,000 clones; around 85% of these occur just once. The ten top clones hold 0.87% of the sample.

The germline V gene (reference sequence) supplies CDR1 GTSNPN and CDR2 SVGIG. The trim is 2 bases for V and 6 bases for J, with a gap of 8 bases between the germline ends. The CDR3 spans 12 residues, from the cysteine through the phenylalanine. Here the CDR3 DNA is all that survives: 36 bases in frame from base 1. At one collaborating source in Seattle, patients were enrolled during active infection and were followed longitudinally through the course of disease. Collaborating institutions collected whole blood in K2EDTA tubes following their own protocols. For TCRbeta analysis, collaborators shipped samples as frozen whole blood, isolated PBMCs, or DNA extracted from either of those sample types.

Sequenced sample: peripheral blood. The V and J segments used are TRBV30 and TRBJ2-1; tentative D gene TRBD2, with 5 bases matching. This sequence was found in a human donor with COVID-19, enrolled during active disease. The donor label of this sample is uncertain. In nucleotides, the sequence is TGTGCCTGGAGTTTAACTAGCAATGAGCAGTTCTTC. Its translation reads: CAWSLTSNEQFF.